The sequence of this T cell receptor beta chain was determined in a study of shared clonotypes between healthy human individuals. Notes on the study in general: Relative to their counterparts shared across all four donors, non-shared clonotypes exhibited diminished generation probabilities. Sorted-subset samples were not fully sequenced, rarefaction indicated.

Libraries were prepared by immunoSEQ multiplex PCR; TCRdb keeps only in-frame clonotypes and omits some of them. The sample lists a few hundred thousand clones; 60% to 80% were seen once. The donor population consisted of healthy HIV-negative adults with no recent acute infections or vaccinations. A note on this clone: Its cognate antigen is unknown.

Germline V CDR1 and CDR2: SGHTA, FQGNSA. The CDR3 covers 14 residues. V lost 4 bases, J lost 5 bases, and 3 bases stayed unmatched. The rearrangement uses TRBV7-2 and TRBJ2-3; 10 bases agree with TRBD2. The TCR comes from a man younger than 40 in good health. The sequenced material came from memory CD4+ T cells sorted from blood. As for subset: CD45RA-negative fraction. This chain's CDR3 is CASSSRLAGDTQYF. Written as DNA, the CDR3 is TGTGCCAGCAGCTCTAGACTAGCGGGAGATACGCAGTATTTT.